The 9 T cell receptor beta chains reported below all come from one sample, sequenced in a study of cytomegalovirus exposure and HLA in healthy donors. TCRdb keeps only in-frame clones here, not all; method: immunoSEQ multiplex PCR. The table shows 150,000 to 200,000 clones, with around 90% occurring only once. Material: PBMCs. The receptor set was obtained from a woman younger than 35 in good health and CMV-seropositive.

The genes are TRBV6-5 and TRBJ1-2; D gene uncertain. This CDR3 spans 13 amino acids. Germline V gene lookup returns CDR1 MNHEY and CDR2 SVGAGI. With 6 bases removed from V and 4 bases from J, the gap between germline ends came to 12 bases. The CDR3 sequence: CASRKDGVYGYTF. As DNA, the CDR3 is TGTGCCAGCAGGAAGGACGGGGTCTATGGCTACACCTTC.

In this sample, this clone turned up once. For the CDR3, the DNA is TGTGCCAGCAGTGAGCCGGACAGGGAGGACACCGGGGAGCTGTTTTTT. Amino acid sequence: CASSEPDREDTGELFF. The chain has TRBV2 and TRBJ2-2, with 8 bases matching TRBD1. V shed 3 bases and J 3 bases; nucleotides not matched to a gene: 6. This CDR3 has 16 amino acids. Germline assignment: CDR1 SNHLY and CDR2 FYNNEI.

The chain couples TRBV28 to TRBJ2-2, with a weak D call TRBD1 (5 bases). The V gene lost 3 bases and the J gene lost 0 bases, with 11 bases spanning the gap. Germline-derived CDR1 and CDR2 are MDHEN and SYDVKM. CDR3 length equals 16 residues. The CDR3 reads CASSFWGLPNTGELFF. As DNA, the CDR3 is TGTGCCAGCAGTTTTTGGGGCCTACCGAACACCGGGGAGCTGTTTTTT.

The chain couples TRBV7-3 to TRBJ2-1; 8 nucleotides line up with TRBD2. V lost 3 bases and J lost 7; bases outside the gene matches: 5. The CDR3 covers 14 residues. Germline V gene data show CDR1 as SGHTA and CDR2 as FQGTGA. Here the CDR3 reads CASSFSPSGNEQFF. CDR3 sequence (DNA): TGTGCCAGCAGCTTCTCCCCTAGCGGGAATGAGCAGTTCTTC.

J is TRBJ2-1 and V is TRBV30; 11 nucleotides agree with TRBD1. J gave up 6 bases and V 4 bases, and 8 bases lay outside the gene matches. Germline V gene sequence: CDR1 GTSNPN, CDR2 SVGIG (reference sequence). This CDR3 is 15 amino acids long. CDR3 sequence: CAWNGQGALGNEQFF. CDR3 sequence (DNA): TGTGCCTGGAACGGACAGGGGGCATTGGGCAATGAGCAGTTCTTC.

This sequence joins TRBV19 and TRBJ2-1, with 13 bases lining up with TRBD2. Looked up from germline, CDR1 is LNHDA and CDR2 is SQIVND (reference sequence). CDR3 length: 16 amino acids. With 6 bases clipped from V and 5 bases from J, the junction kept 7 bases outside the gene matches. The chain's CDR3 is CASRRLAGGRDNEQFF. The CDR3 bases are TGTGCCAGTAGGAGACTAGCGGGGGGCCGGGACAATGAGCAGTTCTTC.

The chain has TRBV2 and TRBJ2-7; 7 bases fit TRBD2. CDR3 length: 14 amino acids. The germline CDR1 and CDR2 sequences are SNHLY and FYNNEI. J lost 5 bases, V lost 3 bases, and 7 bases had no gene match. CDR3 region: CASSDGGGFHEQYF. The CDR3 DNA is TGTGCCAGCAGTGATGGGGGAGGGTTCCACGAGCAGTACTTC.

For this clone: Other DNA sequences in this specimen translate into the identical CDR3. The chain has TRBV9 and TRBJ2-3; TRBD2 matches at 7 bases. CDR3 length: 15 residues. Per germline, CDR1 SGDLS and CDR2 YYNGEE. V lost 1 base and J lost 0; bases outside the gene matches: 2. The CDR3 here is CASSVSGTSTDTQYF. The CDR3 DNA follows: TGTGCCAGCAGCGTAAGCGGGACGAGCACAGATACGCAGTATTTT.

CDR3: CASSLAQETQYF. The CDR3 nucleotides are TGTGCCAGCAGCTTAGCGCAGGAGACCCAGTACTTC. The chain combines TRBV7-9 with TRBJ2-5, with unresolved D. The CDR3 is 12 amino acids. Per germline, CDR1 SEHNR and CDR2 FQNEAQ (reference sequence). Trimming shortened V by 0 bases and J by 5 bases, and 4 bases separated the two germline ends. The whole variable domain, filled in from reference TRBV7-9 and TRBJ2-5, reads DTGVSQNPRHKITKRGQNVTFRCDPISEHNRLYWYRQTLGQGPEFLTYFQNEAQLEKSRLLSDRFSAERPKGSFSTLEIQRTEQGDSAMYLCASSLAQETQYFGPGTRLLVL.